This T cell receptor (beta chain) was recovered during a study of T cells in Graves' hyperthyroidism and ophthalmopathy. For the study at large: Pretreatment peripheral blood was obtained at initial diagnosis. Points from the study as a whole: The majority of expanded thyroid clonotypes above 0.001 also appeared in blood.

Out of approximately 10 ml of fresh peripheral blood came the PBMCs. Regions amplified from RNA transcripts were the TCR beta CDR3 regions. With the HTBI primer set, the TCR CDR3 went through a first round of RT-PCR. TCRdb called the multiplex PCR reads again in MiXCR, with one record for every CDR3 protein. The table lists about 570,000 distinct CDR3 sequences, 11% to 15% of them singletons. CDR1 and CDR2 (germline): SGHRS, YFSETQ. V dropped 5 bases and J dropped 3 bases, with 10 bases sitting between them. This CDR3 has 13 residues. This clonotype has a count of ten or more. The antigen remains undetermined.

The chain recombines TRBV5-1 with TRBJ2-3; D remains unclear. The TCR sequence derives from a woman aged 40 to 50 with Graves' hyperthyroidism. Sequencing was performed on blood. This chain's CDR3 is CASRGTDTDTQYF. DNA of the CDR3: TGCGCCAGCAGAGGAACGGATACAGATACGCAGTATTTT.